The next 25 T cell receptor beta chains were all read from a single sample in a study of T cell repertoires in cytomegalovirus infection. For these receptors, no antigen is known. TCRdb independently ran MiXCR on the reads; one entry per CDR3 protein. Found here are over 120,000 distinct CDR3 sequences, about 32% of them singletons; the top ten hold about 56%. This specimen was CD8+ T cells from cultured PBMCs, taken from culture after CMV antigen stimulation. Every receptor here comes from a human donor in good health (CMV status not recorded). Some clones in this sample may be carry-over from other donors' samples.

This clonotype was detected many times. The genes are TRBV7-8 and TRBJ2-1; TRBD1 is a possible D gene (7 bases). This CDR3 region has 14 residues. The germline V gene encodes CDR1 SGHVS and CDR2 FQNEAQ. V lost 2 bases, J lost 9 bases, and 14 bases lay in between. CDR3 protein: CASSLWTGSGEQFF. CDR3 bases: TGTGCCAGCAGCTTATGGACAGGTAGCGGTGAGCAGTTCTTC.

The V and J genes are TRBV29-1 and TRBJ2-2; D is unresolved. The germline V gene encodes CDR1 SQVTM and CDR2 ANQGSEA. Trimming cost V 4 bases and J 3 bases, with 9 bases left between them. The CDR3 runs to 13 residues. In nucleotides, the CDR3 is TGCAGCGTTGGCGACTTTCACACCGGGGAGCTGTTTTTT. This gives the protein CSVGDFHTGELFF.

This clonotype was observed a few times. The V and J genes are TRBV7-6 and TRBJ1-1; D remains unclear. The CDR3 has 12 amino acids. The V and J ends lost 5 bases and 4 bases respectively, with 8 bases between them. Germline CDR1 and CDR2: SGHVS and FNYEAQ. CDR3 DNA sequence: TGTGCCAGCAGCCAATCCCCCACTGAAGCTTTCTTT. It translates to CASSQSPTEAFF.

This clonotype was seen a handful of times. This chain connects TRBV19 to TRBJ1-3; D is unclear. Trimming took off 5 bases at V and 0 bases at J, with 14 bases between the two ends. The CDR3 runs 16 residues. Germline CDR1 is LNHDA and CDR2 is SQIVND (reference sequence). CDR3: CASSDPVRSSGNTIYF. CDR3 sequence (DNA): TGTGCCAGTAGTGACCCCGTTCGGAGCTCTGGAAACACCATATATTTT.

The V call is TRBV2, the J call TRBJ2-1; 10 nucleotides align to TRBD2. There are 15 residues in the CDR3. Losses at the gene ends were 6 bases for V and 6 bases for J; bases not matched to a gene: 8. Per the germline V gene, CDR1 is SNHLY and CDR2 is FYNNEI. The CDR3 loop reads CASSPGLALVNEQFF. CDR3 coding DNA: TGTGCCAGCAGCCCGGGACTAGCGCTAGTCAATGAGCAGTTCTTC.

Note on this clonotype: The germline gene is not matched at one end of the junction; a read error may be the cause. The chain carries TRBV29-1 and TRBJ2-3, with unresolved D. CDR1 and CDR2 (germline): SQVTM, ANQGSEA. This CDR3 contains 14 residues. CDR3 in DNA: TGCAGCGTTGTTGCTGGGTTAAGCACAGAAACGCAGTATTTT. It codes for CSVVAGLSTETQYF.

This clonotype appeared many times. This chain connects TRBV7-6 to TRBJ1-1; D is possibly TRBD1 (5 bases). The V gene's germline CDR1 is SGHVS and CDR2 FNYEAQ. The V gene lost 2 bases and the J gene lost 1 base, with 11 bases spanning the gap. The CDR3 has 15 amino acids. CDR3 coding DNA: TGTGCCAGCAGCTTAAGTCGGGGGGGGAACACTGAAGCTTTCTTT. It is translated as CASSLSRGGNTEAFF.

The chain couples TRBV29-1 to TRBJ2-7; D ambiguous. Germline values: CDR1 SQVTM, CDR2 ANQGSEA. V was clipped by 7 bases and J by 0 bases, with 13 bases between them. There are 13 residues in the CDR3. The CDR3 region has the DNA TGCAGCGCTAGGACGGTGACCTCCTACGAGCAGTACTTC. The encoded protein is CSARTVTSYEQYF.

This clonotype was counted a few times. This chain links TRBV5-6 with TRBJ2-1, with D tentatively TRBD1 (5 bases). The CDR3 has 17 residues. With 0 bases removed from V and 4 bases from J, the gap between germline ends came to 17 bases. Germline CDR1 reads SGHDT; CDR2 reads YYEEEE. CDR3 coding DNA: TGTGCCAGCAGCTTGGAAGCAGGGTATTTCTCGTACAATGAGCAGTTCTTC. It is translated as CASSLEAGYFSYNEQFF. The entire variable domain, with the rest obtained from reference TRBV5-6 and TRBJ2-1, is as follows: DAGVTQSPTHLIKTRGQQVTLRCSPKSGHDTVSWYQQALGQGPQFIFQYYEEEERQRGNFPDRFSGHQFPNYSSELNVNALLLGDSALYLCASSLEAGYFSYNEQFFGPGTRLTVL.

This clonotype showed up just a few times. This chain links TRBV11-1 with TRBJ2-7, with a possible D match to TRBD2 (6 bases). V lost 3 bases, J lost 3 bases, and 12 bases lay in between. This CDR3 is built from 14 residues. Germline-derived CDR1 and CDR2 are SGHAT and FQDESV (reference sequence). CDR3 DNA: TGTGCCAGCAGCTTCCTGGGGGGAAACTACGAGCAGTACTTC. This translates into CASSFLGGNYEQYF.

The J gene is TRBJ1-1, the V gene TRBV6-1, with D tentatively TRBD1 (5 bases). This CDR3 contains 15 residues. CDR1 and CDR2 from the germline V gene are MNHNS and SASEGT. With 5 bases removed from V and 1 base from J, the gap between germline ends came to 14 bases. CDR3 residues: CASSPLDTPNTEAFF. As DNA, the CDR3 is TGTGCCAGCAGTCCGTTGGACACACCGAACACTGAAGCTTTCTTT.

The gene calls are TRBV3-1 and TRBJ1-2; TRBD1 is a possible D gene (5 bases). V was cut by 10 bases and J by 7 bases, with 13 bases left in between. This CDR3 spans 11 amino acids. Germline V lookup: CDR1 LGHDT, CDR2 YNNKEL (reference sequence). Here the CDR3 reads CATTGERGYTF. The CDR3 nucleotides read TGTGCCACTACGGGGGAACGTGGCTACACCTTC.

Many counts were recorded for this clonotype. The V and J genes are TRBV6-5 and TRBJ1-1; D is unresolved. The CDR3 contains 15 residues. Germline lookup yields CDR1 MNHEY and CDR2 SVGAGI. The V and J ends lost 0 bases and 6 bases respectively, with 14 bases between them. CDR3 sequence reads: CASSYSTTHYSEAFF. CDR3 nucleotide sequence: TGTGCCAGCAGTTACTCAACCACACATTACTCTGAAGCTTTCTTT.

The chain combines TRBV27 with TRBJ1-5; D is uncertain. Looked up from germline, CDR1 is MNHEY and CDR2 is SMNVEV (reference sequence). V lost 5 bases, J lost 2 bases, and 7 bases lay in between. The CDR3 is 13 residues long. The CDR3 region is CASSASGNQPQHF. The CDR3 nucleotides read TGTGCCAGCAGTGCGTCCGGCAATCAGCCCCAGCATTTT.

The V and J genes are TRBV28 and TRBJ2-3; D is unclear. This CDR3 is built from 15 residues. Trimming stripped 8 bases from V and 1 base from J, with 16 bases between. From germline, CDR1 is MDHEN and CDR2 SYDVKM. Here the CDR3 DNA reads TGTGCCAGCGCCTTGGCGTTGGCCGGCACAGATACGCAGTATTTT. Amino acid sequence: CASALALAGTDTQYF.

The chain links TRBV11-2 to TRBJ1-4; D unresolved. V was clipped by 4 bases and J by 8 bases, with 14 bases between them. The germline CDR1 and CDR2 sequences are SGHAT and FQNNGV. The CDR3 extends over 14 amino acids. The chain's CDR3 is CASSSPVGPEKLFF. In nucleotides, the CDR3 is TGTGCCAGCAGCTCCCCGGTTGGGCCCGAAAAACTGTTTTTT.

This chain links TRBV2 with TRBJ1-5; the D gene is possibly TRBD1 (5 bases). The CDR3 contains 12 residues. In germline, CDR1 is SNHLY, CDR2 FYNNEI. V lost 6 bases to trimming and J lost 13 bases, with 16 bases between them. DNA for the CDR3: TGTGCCAGCAGAGGGGAGAGTGTAGCTCAGCATTTT. Protein sequence: CASRGESVAQHF.

This clonotype was observed a handful of times. The V call is TRBV6-1, the J call TRBJ1-1; D unresolved. The ends were cut back, 11 bases at V and 3 bases at J, with 13 bases in the middle. There are 12 residues in the CDR3. The germline V gene encodes CDR1 MNHNS and CDR2 SASEGT. The CDR3 sequence is CAGSGSDTEAFF. The CDR3, as DNA: TGTGCCGGATCTGGGTCGGACACTGAAGCTTTCTTT.

This clonotype was counted a few times. The V call is TRBV28, the J call TRBJ2-3; the D gene is possibly TRBD1 (5 bases). From germline, CDR1 is MDHEN and CDR2 SYDVKM. V lost 1 base and J 2 bases, leaving 10 bases between the germline ends. The CDR3 runs 15 residues. CDR3 nucleotides: TGTGCCAGCAGTTTATTGGGCAGGGCCACAGATACGCAGTATTTT. Translated: CASSLLGRATDTQYF.

This clonotype has a handful of counts. The J gene is TRBJ2-1, the V gene TRBV6-5, with 8 bases lining up with TRBD1. The germline CDR1 and CDR2 sequences are MNHEY and SVGAGI. Trimming removed 7 bases from V and 3 bases from J; junction bases left unmatched: 8. The CDR3 runs 15 residues. CDR3: CASTTLGTGYNEQFF. The CDR3 nucleotides are TGTGCCAGCACTACTCTTGGGACAGGCTACAATGAGCAGTTCTTC.

The V gene is TRBV20-1, the J gene TRBJ2-1; the match to TRBD2 covers 9 bases. From germline, CDR1 is DFQATT and CDR2 SNEGSKA (reference sequence). CDR3 length: 15 amino acids. The trim removed 0 bases at V and 7 bases at J, leaving 7 bases unmatched. The CDR3 loop reads CSARDVAGEWNEQFF. The CDR3 coding sequence is TGCAGTGCTAGAGATGTAGCGGGGGAGTGGAATGAGCAGTTCTTC.

This clonotype showed up just a few times. The J gene is TRBJ1-6, the V gene TRBV5-6; maybe TRBD1 (5 bases). Germline-derived CDR1 and CDR2 are SGHDT and YYEEEE. The CDR3 loop spans 17 amino acids. V lost 4 bases, J lost 9 bases, and 23 bases lay in between. CDR3 in amino acids: CASSLTGTSFGGSPLHF. DNA for the CDR3: TGTGCCAGCAGCCTGACCGGGACGTCATTTGGTGGTTCACCCCTCCACTTT. The full variable domain, with the rest looked up from reference TRBV5-6 and TRBJ1-6, is DAGVTQSPTHLIKTRGQQVTLRCSPKSGHDTVSWYQQALGQGPQFIFQYYEEEERQRGNFPDRFSGHQFPNYSSELNVNALLLGDSALYLCASSLTGTSFGGSPLHFGNGTRLTVT.

This clonotype has a count of ten or more. The genes are TRBV7-8 and TRBJ1-6, with D hard to call. Germline-derived CDR1 and CDR2 are SGHVS and FQNEAQ. V was pared by 2 bases and J by 6 bases, with 8 bases between. There are 14 residues in the CDR3. The CDR3 bases are TGTGCCAGCAGCTTAAATCCCACTAATTCACCCCTCCACTTT. Translating it yields CASSLNPTNSPLHF.

In its sample, this clonotype was seen a few times. The genes are TRBV12-3 or TRBV12-4 and TRBJ2-2; no clear D gene. CDR3 size: 13 residues. The ends were cut back, 6 bases at V and 6 bases at J, with 11 bases in the middle. The CDR3 nucleotides read TGTGCCAGCAGGTCTTTCGGTCCCGGGGAGCTGTTTTTT. It translates to CASRSFGPGELFF.

The chain is built from TRBV2 and TRBJ1-5, with 8 bases lining up with TRBD1. The V and J ends lost 5 bases and 3 bases, in that order; junction bases with no gene match: 15. The CDR3 length is 18 residues. Germline V gene lookup returns CDR1 SNHLY and CDR2 FYNNEI. The chain's CDR3 is CASSHGRRQGTYNQPQHF. CDR3 bases: TGTGCCAGCAGTCATGGGAGGAGACAGGGGACGTACAATCAGCCCCAGCATTTT.